This TCR beta chain was identified in a study of shared clonotypes between healthy human individuals. Of note for this clone: What it recognizes is unknown.

General study points: Larger richness was generally estimated for naive than memory subsets.

Assay: immunoSEQ multiplex PCR; the TCRdb copy retains only in-frame clones and omits some. The sample includes roughly 2.6 million clones, roughly nine tenths of them seen just once. The CDR3 has 16 amino acids. Germline V gene lookup returns CDR1 MGHRA and CDR2 YSYEKL. The ends were cut back, 0 bases at V and 6 bases at J, with 18 bases in the middle. The source material was naive CD4+ T cells sorted from blood. The subset denotes: CD45RA+ positively selected. This chain connects TRBV4-1 to TRBJ2-7, with D maybe TRBD2 (6 bases). The origin of this receptor is a man aged 18 to 35 in good health. The CDR3 loop reads CASSQETGSPWGEQYF. In DNA, the CDR3 is TGCGCCAGCAGCCAAGAGACCGGGAGTCCTTGGGGCGAGCAGTACTTC.